These 6 T cell receptor beta chains were sequenced from one sample in a study of blood T cell repertoires in COVID-19. Repertoires were generated with immunoSEQ multiplex PCR, while TCRdb's copy carries only in-frame clones and drops some. The profile covers around 40,000 clones, with around nine tenths appearing a single time and approximately 3.8% taken by the ten largest. Sample: peripheral blood. The receptors derive from a man aged 40-55 years with COVID-19, enrolled during active disease.

The chain recombines TRBV21-1 with TRBJ1-5; the DNA was not used to check the table's D call, TRBD1. TRBV21-1 is assigned pseudogene status. The CDR3 has 16 residues. CDR3 sequence: CASSSPTDRRNQPQHF. The CDR3, as DNA: TGTGCCAGCAGCTCACCCACGGACAGACGCAATCAGCCCCAGCATTTT.

This rearrangement joins TRBV5-6 to TRBJ2-7, with 7 bases identical to TRBD1. With V trimmed by 4 bases and J by 0 bases, 7 bases remained unmatched. The CDR3 runs 15 residues. The germline gives CDR1 SGHDT, CDR2 YYEEEE. The CDR3 is CASSKMGQSSYEQYF. The CDR3 DNA follows: TGTGCCAGCAGCAAAATGGGACAGTCCTCCTACGAGCAGTACTTC. Filled out from reference TRBV5-6 and TRBJ2-7, the complete variable domain reads DAGVTQSPTHLIKTRGQQVTLRCSPKSGHDTVSWYQQALGQGPQFIFQYYEEEERQRGNFPDRFSGHQFPNYSSELNVNALLLGDSALYLCASSKMGQSSYEQYFGPGTRLTVT.

The chain carries TRBV7-2 and TRBJ2-5, with 9 bases aligning to TRBD2. Germline V gene lookup returns CDR1 SGHTA and CDR2 FQGNSA. The CDR3 is made up of 16 amino acids. V gave up 5 bases and J gave up 3 bases; unmatched junction bases: 10. This CDR3 reads CASSPRSGRGEETQYF. CDR3 DNA sequence: TGTGCCAGCAGCCCCCGTAGCGGGAGAGGGGAAGAGACCCAGTACTTC. The entire variable domain, with the rest obtained from reference TRBV7-2 and TRBJ2-5, is as follows: GAGVSQSPSNKVTEKGKDVELRCDPISGHTALYWYRQSLGQGLEFLIYFQGNSAPDKSGLPSDRFSAERTGGSVSTLTIQRTQQEDSAVYLCASSPRSGRGEETQYFGPGTRLLVL.

V and J are TRBV7-6 and TRBJ1-4; tentative D call: TRBD1 (5 bases). Germline assignment: CDR1 SGHVS and CDR2 FNYEAQ. Deletions cut 3 bases from V and 3 bases from J, with 14 bases between. CDR3 length: 16 amino acids. The CDR3 nucleotides are TGTGCCAGCAGCTTCCAAGTTGGGGGGGCTAATGAAAAACTGTTTTTT. Translating it yields CASSFQVGGANEKLFF.

This rearrangement joins TRBV7-9 to TRBJ2-2; no clear D. The germline V gene encodes CDR1 SEHNR and CDR2 FQNEAQ (reference sequence). The CDR3 is 13 amino acids. V was shortened by 3 bases and J by 6 bases, with 8 bases between the two germline ends. CDR3 protein: CASSFSESGELFF. In DNA form, the CDR3 reads TGTGCCAGCAGCTTTTCGGAGTCCGGGGAGCTGTTTTTT.

This rearrangement joins TRBV4-1 to TRBJ1-2, with TRBD1 as a possible D gene (5 bases). Germline V gene lookup returns CDR1 MGHRA and CDR2 YSYEKL. The CDR3 totals 15 residues. V lost 1 base and J lost 8, with 17 bases in between. For the CDR3, the DNA is TGCGCCAGCAGCCAAGTTAGTCCAGGGATCTTGGGCTACACCTTC. Its translation: CASSQVSPGILGYTF.